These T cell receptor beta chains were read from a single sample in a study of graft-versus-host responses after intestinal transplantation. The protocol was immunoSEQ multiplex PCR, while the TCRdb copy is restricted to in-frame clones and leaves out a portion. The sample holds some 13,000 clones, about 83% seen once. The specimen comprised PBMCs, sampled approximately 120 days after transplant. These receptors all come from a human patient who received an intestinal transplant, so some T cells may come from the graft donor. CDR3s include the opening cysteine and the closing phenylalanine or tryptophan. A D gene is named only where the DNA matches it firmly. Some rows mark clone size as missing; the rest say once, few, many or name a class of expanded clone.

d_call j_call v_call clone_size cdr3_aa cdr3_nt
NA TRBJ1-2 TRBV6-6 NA CASSYTGDSYGYTF TGTGCCAGCAGTTACACTGGCGATTCCTATGGCTACACCTTC
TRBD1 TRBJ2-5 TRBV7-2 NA CASSSGTGGFGETQYF TGTGCCAGCAGCTCAGGGACAGGGGGCTTCGGGGAGACCCAGTACTTC
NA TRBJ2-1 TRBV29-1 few CSVELRPNNEQFF TGCAGCGTTGAGCTGAGACCCAACAATGAGCAGTTCTTC
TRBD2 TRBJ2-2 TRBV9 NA CASSVPRGLAGGKNTGELFF TGTGCCAGCAGCGTACCCCGGGGACTAGCGGGAGGGAAGAACACCGGGGAGCTGTTTTTT
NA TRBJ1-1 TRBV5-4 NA CASSFDEGRVAFF TGTGCCAGCAGCTTTGATGAGGGGCGGGTAGCTTTCTTT
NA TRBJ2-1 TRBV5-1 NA CASSLANFYNEQFF TGCGCCAGCAGCTTGGCCAACTTCTACAATGAGCAGTTCTTC
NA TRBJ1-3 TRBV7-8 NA CASSLGGSSGNTIYF TGTGCCAGCAGCTTAGGGGGGAGCTCTGGAAACACCATATATTTT
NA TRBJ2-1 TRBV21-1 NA CASKMGGRSSNEQFF TGTGCCAGCAAAATGGGCGGGAGGAGCTCCAATGAGCAGTTCTTC
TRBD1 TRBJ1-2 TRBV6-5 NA CASSGDRGLHYGYTF TGTGCCAGCAGTGGGGACAGGGGGCTGCACTATGGCTACACCTTC
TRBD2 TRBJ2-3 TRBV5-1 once CACSSARPGLAGGDTQYF TGCGCCTGCAGCTCCGCCCGACCCGGACTAGCGGGGGGAGATACGCAGTATTTT
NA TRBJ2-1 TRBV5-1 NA CATRGVQDYNEQFF TGCGCCACCAGGGGTGTCCAGGACTACAATGAGCAGTTCTTC
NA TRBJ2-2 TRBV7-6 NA CASSPLRELFF TGTGCCAGCAGCCCGTTAAGGGAGCTGTTTTTT
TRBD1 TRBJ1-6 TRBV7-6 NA CASSLEVVTGIYNSPLHF TGTGCCAGCAGCTTAGAGGTCGTGACAGGGATCTATAATTCACCCCTCCACTTT
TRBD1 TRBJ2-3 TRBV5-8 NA CASSYGQGADTQYF TGTGCCAGCAGCTATGGACAGGGAGCAGATACGCAGTATTTT
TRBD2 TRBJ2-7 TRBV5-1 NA CASRGAGEEYEQYF TGCGCCAGCCGTGGGGCGGGAGAGGAGTACGAGCAGTACTTC
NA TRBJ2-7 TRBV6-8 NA CASSDGDTGSYEQYF TGTGCCAGCAGTGACGGGGACACGGGCTCCTACGAGCAGTACTTC
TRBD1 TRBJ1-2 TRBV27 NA CASSLRGPNYGYTF TGTGCCAGCAGTTTAAGGGGGCCTAACTATGGCTACACCTTC
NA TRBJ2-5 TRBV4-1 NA CASSQGTQETQYF TGCGCCAGCAGCCAAGGGACTCAAGAGACCCAGTACTTC
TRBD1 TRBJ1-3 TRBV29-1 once CSVQQGRGNTIYF TGCAGCGTTCAACAGGGGAGGGGAAACACCATATATTTT
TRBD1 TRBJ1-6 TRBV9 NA CASSARHRGSYNSPLHF TGTGCCAGCAGCGCCCGACACAGGGGCTCCTATAATTCACCCCTCCACTTT
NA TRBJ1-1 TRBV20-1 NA CSASEGPEAFF TGCAGTGCTAGCGAGGGCCCTGAAGCTTTCTTT
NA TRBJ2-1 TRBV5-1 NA CASSSGNGGLNEQFF TGCGCCAGCAGCTCCGGTAATGGGGGGTTGAATGAGCAGTTCTTC
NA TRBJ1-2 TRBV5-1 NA CASSLESQGYGYTF TGCGCCAGCAGCTTGGAGAGTCAAGGCTATGGCTACACCTTC
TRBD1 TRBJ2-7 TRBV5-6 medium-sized CASSLMGQGEAYEQYF TGTGCCAGCAGCTTAATGGGGCAGGGGGAAGCCTACGAGCAGTACTTC
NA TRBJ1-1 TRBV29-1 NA CSAGTGHNTEAFF TGCAGCGCCGGGACGGGACATAACACTGAAGCTTTCTTT
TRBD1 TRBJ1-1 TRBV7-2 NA CASSTAGTVNTEAFF TGTGCCAGCAGCACCGCCGGGACAGTCAACACTGAAGCTTTCTTT
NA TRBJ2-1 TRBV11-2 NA CASSLETAAYNEQFF TGTGCCAGCAGCTTAGAAACGGCCGCCTACAATGAGCAGTTCTTC
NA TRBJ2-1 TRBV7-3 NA CASSSRDRVQSGGAYNEQFF TGTGCCAGCAGCTCCCGGGACAGGGTGCAAAGCGGGGGAGCCTACAATGAGCAGTTCTTC
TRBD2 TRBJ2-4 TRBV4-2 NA CASSQDVWTSGLIQYF TGTGCCAGCAGCCAAGATGTATGGACTAGCGGTCTCATTCAGTACTTC
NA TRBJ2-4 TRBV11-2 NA CASSRGRYGKNIQYF TGTGCCAGCAGTCGCGGGCGTTATGGCAAAAACATTCAGTACTTC
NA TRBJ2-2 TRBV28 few CASSPRVGTGELFF TGTGCCAGCAGTCCCAGGGTCGGCACCGGGGAGCTGTTTTTT
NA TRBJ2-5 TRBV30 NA CAWSVSRAETQYF TGTGCCTGGAGTGTCTCCCGGGCAGAGACCCAGTACTTC
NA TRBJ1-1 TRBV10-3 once CAISESAMNTEAFF TGTGCCATCAGTGAGTCCGCGATGAACACTGAAGCTTTCTTT
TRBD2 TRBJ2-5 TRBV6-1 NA CASRRTSGSPLAQYF TGTGCCAGCAGGCGGACTAGCGGGAGTCCTCTGGCCCAGTACTTC
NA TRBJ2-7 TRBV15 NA CATSREDGDYEQYF TGTGCCACCAGCAGAGAGGACGGTGACTACGAGCAGTACTTC
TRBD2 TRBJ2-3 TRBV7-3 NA CASSLGPLAEITDTQYF TGTGCCAGCAGCTTAGGCCCACTAGCGGAGATCACAGATACGCAGTATTTT
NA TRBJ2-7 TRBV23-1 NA CASSRIGARDLGFPYEQYF TGCGCCAGCAGTCGAATTGGGGCTAGGGACCTCGGTTTCCCTTACGAGCAGTACTTC
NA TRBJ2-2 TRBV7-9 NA CASSGWTGELFF TGTGCCAGCAGCGGCTGGACCGGGGAGCTGTTTTTT
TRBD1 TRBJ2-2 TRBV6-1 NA CASSGQGAGDTGELFF TGTGCCAGCAGTGGACAGGGGGCGGGGGACACCGGGGAGCTGTTTTTT
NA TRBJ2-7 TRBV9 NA CASSVGISLDYEQYF TGTGCCAGCAGCGTAGGTATATCCCTAGACTACGAGCAGTACTTC
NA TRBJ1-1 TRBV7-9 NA CASSLEATGALVNTEAFF TGTGCCAGCAGCTTAGAGGCGACGGGGGCATTAGTGAACACTGAAGCTTTCTTT
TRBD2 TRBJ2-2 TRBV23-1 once CASSPEVNRGGENTGELFF TGCGCCAGCAGCCCCGAGGTTAATAGGGGAGGGGAGAACACCGGGGAGCTGTTTTTT
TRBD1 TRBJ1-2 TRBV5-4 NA CASSLGQGDEGYTF TGTGCCAGCAGCTTGGGACAGGGTGATGAAGGCTACACCTTC
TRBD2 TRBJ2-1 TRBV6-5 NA CASSVEAGYYNEQFF TGTGCCAGCAGTGTGGAAGCGGGGTACTACAATGAGCAGTTCTTC
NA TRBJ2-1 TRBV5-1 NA CASSLDLAGQFF TGCGCCAGCAGCTTGGACCTAGCCGGGCAGTTCTTC
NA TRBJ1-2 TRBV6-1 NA CASSGGVGRGNYGYTF TGTGCCAGCAGTGGTGGGGTGGGTAGGGGAAACTATGGCTACACCTTC
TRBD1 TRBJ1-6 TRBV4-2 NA CASSQDADRGFGSPLHF TGTGCCAGCAGCCAAGACGCGGACAGGGGGTTCGGATCACCCCTCCACTTT
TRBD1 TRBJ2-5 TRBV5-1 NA CASSLGQGVEGTQYF TGCGCCAGCAGCTTGGGCCAGGGGGTAGAAGGGACCCAGTACTTC
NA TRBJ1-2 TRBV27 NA CASSPGVGYGYTF TGTGCCAGCAGTCCCGGAGTTGGCTATGGCTACACCTTC
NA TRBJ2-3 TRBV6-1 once CASSEAGGTDTQYF TGTGCCAGCAGTGAAGCAGGCGGCACAGATACGCAGTATTTT
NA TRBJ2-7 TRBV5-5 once CASSTGEGFNEQYF TGTGCCAGCAGCACCGGTGAGGGATTCAACGAGCAGTACTTC
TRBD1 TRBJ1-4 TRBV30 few CAWTGGNEKLFF TGTGCCTGGACAGGGGGCAATGAAAAACTGTTTTTT
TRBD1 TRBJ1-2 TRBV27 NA CASSLAGGANYGYTF TGTGCCAGCAGTTTGGCAGGGGGCGCAAACTATGGCTACACCTTC
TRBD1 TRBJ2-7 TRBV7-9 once CASSRRQGQQYF TGTGCCAGCAGCCGCCGACAGGGCCAGCAGTACTTC
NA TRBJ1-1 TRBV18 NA CASSTRLEGNTEAFF TGTGCCAGCTCAACCCGCCTAGAGGGGAACACTGAAGCTTTCTTT